These 17 T cell receptor beta chains share one sample of origin, sequenced in a study of spatial heterogeneity in lung cancer (dated by TCRdb to the late 2010s). The time point label for this specimen denotes: sample taken at primary tumor resection. TCR sequencing used whole RNA extracted from tumor and nontumor lung tissue, or from cryopreserved PBMC samples, without cell sorting. Library prep was done by 5' RACE. Sequenced using a NextSeq 500. Through fastp at Q25 and MiXCR, TCRdb rebuilt clones from the public reads, retaining in-frame beta chains. A single entry per CDR3 protein holds the most common genes and DNA from its merged rows. For this sample there are 82,000 or so distinct CDR3 sequences; around an eighth appear just once. The ten biggest clones cover 4.6% of the sample. The sample here was PBMCs, taken at surgery. The origin of the receptors is a male donor with early-stage non-small cell lung cancer.

The rearrangement uses TRBV6-6 and TRBJ1-6; D unclear. This CDR3 region has 15 residues. V was shortened by 4 bases and J by 7 bases, with 14 bases between the two germline ends. The V gene's germline CDR1 is MNHNY and CDR2 SVGAGI (reference sequence). Written as DNA, the CDR3 is TGTGCCAGCAGTTTAACGGAGATATTGAATTCACCCCTCCACTTT. Its protein is CASSLTEILNSPLHF.

The J gene is TRBJ2-5, the V gene TRBV12-5; D gene unclear. This CDR3 has 15 amino acids. Germline lookup yields CDR1 LGHNT and CDR2 FRNRAP. V lost 0 bases to trimming and J lost 5 bases, with 13 bases between them. CDR3 in DNA: TGTGCTAGTGGTTTGGTACCCGACGAAGGGGAGACCCAGTACTTC. It codes for CASGLVPDEGETQYF.

V usage is TRBV11-2 and J usage is TRBJ1-1; TRBD1 agrees at 7 bases. Trimming took 0 bases from V and 5 from J; bases not matched to a gene: 9. The V gene's germline CDR1 is SGHAT and CDR2 FQNNGV. The CDR3 runs to 16 residues. The CDR3 nucleotides read TGTGCCAGCAGCTTAGATGGGACAGCTAAAGGGACTGAAGCTTTCTTT. Its protein product is CASSLDGTAKGTEAFF.

Many counts were recorded for this clonotype. The rearrangement uses TRBV29-1 and TRBJ1-2; weak D call: TRBD1 (6 bases). CDR3 length equals 13 residues. The V end was cut by 3 bases, the J end by 3 bases, with 11 bases between. CDR1 SQVTM and CDR2 ANQGSEA come from the germline V gene. For the CDR3, the DNA is TGCAGCGTTGACCGAACAGGGTACTATGGCTACACCTTC. Protein sequence: CSVDRTGYYGYTF.

The chain couples TRBV6-1 to TRBJ2-5; D is ambiguous. Germline V CDR1 and CDR2: MNHNS, SASEGT. V was cut by 2 bases and J by 1 base, with 8 bases left in between. This CDR3 contains 14 residues. The CDR3 nucleotides read TGTGCCAGCAGTGAATCCGGACGCCAAGAGACCCAGTACTTC. Its protein is CASSESGRQETQYF.

This clonotype was detected many times. The chain joins TRBV4-1 to TRBJ1-3, with unresolved D. CDR1 and CDR2 (germline): MGHRA, YSYEKL. The CDR3 runs to 15 residues. Between the trimmed V and J ends, which lost 2 bases and 2 bases, there was a span of 10 bases. The CDR3 DNA reads TGCGCCAGCAGCCAACCTGGCACGCCTGGAAACACCATATATTTT. It is translated as CASSQPGTPGNTIYF.

V is TRBV19 and J is TRBJ2-2, with D unclear. This CDR3 spans 16 amino acids. The germline CDR1 and CDR2 sequences are LNHDA and SQIVND (reference sequence). The V end lost 0 bases, the J end lost 0 bases, and 8 bases lay between the germline ends. The CDR3 region has the DNA TGTGCCAGTAGTATAGAAGGGCTGGCGAACACCGGGGAGCTGTTTTTT. Translated, it gives CASSIEGLANTGELFF. Based on the CDR3 plus reference TRBV19 and TRBJ2-2, the full variable domain is DGGITQSPKYLFRKEGQNVTLSCEQNLNHDAMYWYRQDPGQGLRLIYYSQIVNDFQKGDIAEGYSVSREKKESFPLTVTSAQKNPTAFYLCASSIEGLANTGELFFGEGSRLTVL.

This clonotype was seen repeatedly, ten times or more. The V call is TRBV7-2, the J call TRBJ2-7; 11 bases are shared with TRBD2. Germline V gene sequence: CDR1 SGHTA, CDR2 FQGNSA. Unmatched junction bases numbered 2, after V lost 5 bases and J lost 2 bases. The CDR3 has 14 residues. CDR3 sequence reads: CASSPSGGPYEQYF. CDR3 DNA sequence: TGTGCCAGCAGCCCTAGCGGGGGGCCCTACGAGCAGTACTTC.

This clonotype was detected many times. This chain joins TRBV11-2 and TRBJ2-1; D is unclear. This CDR3 comprises 12 residues. Germline lookup yields CDR1 SGHAT and CDR2 FQNNGV. Trimming took off 1 base at V and 8 bases at J, with 6 bases between the two ends. The DNA of the CDR3 is TGTGCCAGCAGCTTAGGAACCCATGAGCAGTTCTTC. Its translation is CASSLGTHEQFF. Full variable domain (remainder filled in from reference TRBV11-2 and TRBJ2-1): EAGVAQSPRYKIIEKRQSVAFWCNPISGHATLYWYQQILGQGPKLLIQFQNNGVVDDSQLPKDRFSAERLKGVDSTLKIQPAKLEDSAVYLCASSLGTHEQFFGPGTRLTVL.

The sample holds a few counts of this clonotype. The V and J genes are TRBV29-1 and TRBJ1-2, with D hard to call. This CDR3 spans 11 amino acids. With 4 bases removed from V and 4 bases from J, the gap between germline ends came to 7 bases. CDR1 is SQVTM, CDR2 ANQGSEA, per germline. The chain's CDR3 is CSVAPIYGYTF. The CDR3 bases are TGCAGCGTTGCCCCCATCTATGGCTACACCTTC.

In the case of this clonotype: This may arise from a read error, as a much more abundant clone is one base away. This chain connects TRBV4-2 to TRBJ2-1; 10 positions agree with TRBD2. This CDR3 spans 16 amino acids. CDR1 and CDR2 (germline): LGHNA, YNFKEQ. V shed 3 bases, J shed 7 bases, and the junction held 9 bases outside the gene matches. CDR3: CASSQEVASGRNEQFF. The CDR3 nucleotides are TGTGCCAGCAGCCAGGAAGTGGCTAGCGGGAGAAATGAGCAGTTCTTC.

This chain uses TRBV29-1 with TRBJ1-2; D is unclear. Germline values: CDR1 SQVTM, CDR2 ANQGSEA. The CDR3 is 11 residues long. The germline V and J ends were trimmed by 1 base and 4 bases, with 4 bases remaining between them. The CDR3 bases are TGCAGCGTTGAAGGAGTCTATGGCTACACCTTC. Its translation is CSVEGVYGYTF.

This clonotype was recorded at least ten times. The rearrangement links TRBV12-5 to TRBJ1-5; D is undetermined. Germline CDR1 reads LGHNT; CDR2 reads FRNRAP. V dropped 4 bases and J dropped 2 bases, with 9 bases sitting between them. The length of the CDR3 is 14 residues. The CDR3 coding sequence is TGTGCTAGTGGTTACCAGAGAGGCAATCAGCCCCAGCATTTT. Protein: CASGYQRGNQPQHF.

The chain couples TRBV18 to TRBJ2-7; D is ambiguous. The V end was cut by 3 bases, the J end by 5 bases, with 11 bases between. Germline V gene data show CDR1 as KGHSH and CDR2 as LQKENI. This CDR3 has 13 amino acids. The CDR3 sequence: CASSPSAENEQYF. CDR3 coding DNA: TGTGCCAGCTCACCCTCCGCCGAGAACGAGCAGTACTTC.

With respect to this clonotype: A much larger clonotype is one base distant, so this may be a read error. The J gene is TRBJ1-1, the V gene TRBV5-1, with unresolved D. CDR3 length: 15 residues. Germline lookup yields CDR1 SGHRS and CDR2 YFSETQ. Trimming removed 0 bases at V and 4 bases at J, with 13 bases between. The CDR3 sequence is CASSLDGRSLTEAFF. As DNA, the CDR3 is TGCGCCAGCAGCTTGGATGGCAGGAGCCTCACTGAAGCTTTCTTT.

This clonotype was observed a handful of times. The CDR3 DNA sequence: TGTGCCAGCAGCTTGACATTCCAAGAGACCCAGTACTTC. This translates into CASSLTFQETQYF. The chain employs TRBV7-6 and TRBJ2-5; D remains unclear. Germline CDR1 and CDR2: SGHVS and FNYEAQ. With 3 bases removed from V and 1 base from J, the gap between germline ends came to 6 bases. CDR3 length: 13 residues. Drawing the rest from reference TRBV7-6 and TRBJ2-5, the complete variable domain is GAGVSQSPRYKVTKRGQDVALRCDPISGHVSLYWYRQALGQGPEFLTYFNYEAQQDKSGLPNDRFSAERPEGSISTLTIQRTEQRDSAMYRCASSLTFQETQYFGPGTRLLVL.

This clonotype was seen a few times. This chain connects TRBV5-6 to TRBJ1-1; D is unclear. CDR3 length equals 13 residues. In germline, CDR1 is SGHDT, CDR2 YYEEEE. V lost 4 bases to trimming and J lost 3 bases, with 10 bases between them. CDR3 sequence (DNA): TGTGCCAGCAGCGTTGGACGGGACACTGAAGCTTTCTTT. Its translation is CASSVGRDTEAFF.